This T cell receptor beta chain was sequenced in a study of T cell clonality in common variable immunodeficiency. General study points: What drives increased CVID clonality needs T cell subpopulation sequencing.

Control and CVID samples contributed equal amounts of genomic DNA. Some clones are missing from TCRdb's copy, which holds only in-frame ones; the method was immunoSEQ multiplex PCR. Listed for the sample are some 50,000 clones, none seen a single time. The CDR3 sequence is 17 residues long. V was pared by 5 bases and J by 2 bases, with 13 bases of the junction left unmatched. This clone was recorded at least ten times. Its antigen is still unknown. With the read ending 3 residues before the CDR3 end, the germline J gene is used to fill in that end. Sequencing was performed on peripheral blood mononuclear cells. This chain uses TRBV12-3 or TRBV12-4 with TRBJ1-1, with TRBD1 matching over 8 bases. The TCR comes from a person aged 18 to 70 in good health. The CDR3 bases that were read are TGTGCCAGCAGTACCCGAGGTGAGGACAGGGAAAACACTGAA. Translation: CASSTRGEDRENTE. The CDR3 reads in full as CASSTRGEDRENTEAFF.